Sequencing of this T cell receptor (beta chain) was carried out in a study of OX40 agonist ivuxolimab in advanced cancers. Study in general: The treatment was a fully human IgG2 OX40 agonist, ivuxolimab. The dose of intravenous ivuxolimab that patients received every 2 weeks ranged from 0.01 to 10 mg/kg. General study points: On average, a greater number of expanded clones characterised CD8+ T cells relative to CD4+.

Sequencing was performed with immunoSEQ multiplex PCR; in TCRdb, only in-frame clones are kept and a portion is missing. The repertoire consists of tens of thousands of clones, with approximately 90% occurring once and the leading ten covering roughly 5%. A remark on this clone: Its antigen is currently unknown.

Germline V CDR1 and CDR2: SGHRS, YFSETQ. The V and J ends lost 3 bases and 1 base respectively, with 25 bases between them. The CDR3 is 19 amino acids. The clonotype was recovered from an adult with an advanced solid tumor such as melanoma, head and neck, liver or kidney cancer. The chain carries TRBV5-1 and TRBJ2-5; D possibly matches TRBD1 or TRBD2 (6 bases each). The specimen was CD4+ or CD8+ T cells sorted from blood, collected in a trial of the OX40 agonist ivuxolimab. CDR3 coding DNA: TGCGCCAGCAGCTCTGGAGGGGGGCTAGCCTCCGGGCCCCAAGAGACCCAGTACTTC. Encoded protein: CASSSGGGLASGPQETQYF.